Reported below is one TCR beta chain. Produced via immunoSEQ multiplex PCR; TCRdb's table is partial and in-frame only. The sample has more than 250,000 clones; about 90% are singletons. This entry is derived from a study of blood T cell repertoires in COVID-19. Study at large: Researchers got acute and convalescent COVID-19 samples from the United States, Italy and Spain. T cells, B-cell-depleted T cells, or PBMCs supplied cDNA or gDNA.

V gave up 5 bases and J gave up 1 base; unmatched junction bases: 7. The length of the CDR3 is 16 residues. The germline V gene encodes CDR1 MDHEN and CDR2 SYDVKM. The origin of this receptor is a young man who had recovered from COVID-19. V gene TRBV28 combines with J gene TRBJ1-5; 8 nucleotides agree with TRBD1. Input material: peripheral blood. This chain's CDR3 is CASSPLGQGSNQPQHF. In DNA form, the CDR3 reads TGTGCCAGCAGTCCTCTAGGACAGGGAAGCAATCAGCCCCAGCATTTT.